A selection of T cell receptor beta chains follows, all from one sample in a study of blood T cell repertoires in COVID-19. Assay: immunoSEQ multiplex PCR; the TCRdb copy retains only in-frame clones and omits some. The sample includes 150,000 to 200,000 clones, approximately 88% of them seen just once. Sequenced: peripheral blood. The receptors originated from an elderly woman with active or convalescent COVID-19. CDR3s include the opening cysteine and the closing phenylalanine or tryptophan. Fields, in order: CDR3 DNA, CDR3 protein, D gene, J gene, clone size, V gene. The D gene is left open where the match is weak. A row's size may be missing; if present it is once, few, many or a size class.

TGTGCCAGCAGCTTACGGTATAACACCGGGGAGCTGTTTTTT,CASSLRYNTGELFF,NA,TRBJ2-2,few,TRBV11-2
TGCGCCAGCAGCTCGGGGGACAGCCCCCGGGAGACCCAGTACTTC,CASSSGDSPRETQYF,NA,TRBJ2-5,NA,TRBV5-1
TGCGCCAGCAGCTTGGAAGGCGGTTACAGCACAGATACGCAGTATTTT,CASSLEGGYSTDTQYF,NA,TRBJ2-3,NA,TRBV5-1
TGTGCCAGCAGCTTAGGGGGACAGGGGGCGTCTAGCAATCAGCCCCAGCATTTT,CASSLGGQGASSNQPQHF,TRBD1,TRBJ1-5,NA,TRBV7-8
TGCGCCAGCAGCCCTGAGGACTCCAACACTGAAGCTTTCTTT,CASSPEDSNTEAFF,NA,TRBJ1-1,NA,TRBV4-1
TGTGCCAGAAGTCCTCCGGGACAGGGCTCCTCGGGCTATGGCTACACCTTC,CARSPPGQGSSGYGYTF,TRBD1,TRBJ1-2,NA,TRBV5-3
TGTGCCACCAGCAGACCACTCACCGGGACAGGGGGCCTCAGCACAGATACGCAGTATTTT,CATSRPLTGTGGLSTDTQYF,TRBD1,TRBJ2-3,NA,TRBV15
TGTGCCAGTAGTGCAGAGGGGGGGGGTCAATATAGTCAGCCCCAGCATTTT,CASSAEGGGQYSQPQHF,NA,TRBJ1-5,NA,TRBV19
TGTGCCAGAAGAGACTTGAACAGGTTTCGGACTGAAGCTTTCTTT,CARRDLNRFRTEAFF,NA,TRBJ1-1,NA,TRBV2
TGTGCCTGGAGTCTGGGGCCGCATCAGCCCCAGCATTTT,CAWSLGPHQPQHF,NA,TRBJ1-5,NA,TRBV30
TGTGCCAGTAGTATTCGGGACACCTATGGCTACACCTTC,CASSIRDTYGYTF,NA,TRBJ1-2,NA,TRBV19
TGTGCAACCACTATAACAGGGGGAAATCAGCCCCAGCATTTT,CATTITGGNQPQHF,TRBD1,TRBJ1-5,NA,TRBV19
TGTGCCAGCAGCGCGACAGGGTTAGAGCAGTTCTTC,CASSATGLEQFF,TRBD1,TRBJ2-1,NA,TRBV9
TGTGCCAGCAGCTTAGGCCACACGGGGGGGCCGATCGGGGAGCTGTTTTTT,CASSLGHTGGPIGELFF,TRBD2,TRBJ2-2,NA,TRBV7-9
TGTGCCAGCAGCCCCTGGACTAGCGGGGTAGGCGAGCAGTACTTC,CASSPWTSGVGEQYF,TRBD2,TRBJ2-7,NA,TRBV9
TGTGCCAGCAGTCCCGGGACAGGCGGAAACATTCAGTACTTC,CASSPGTGGNIQYF,TRBD1,TRBJ2-4,few,TRBV27
TGCAGCGTTAGTACCGGGACAGGAGCGAGGGAGCAGTACTTC,CSVSTGTGAREQYF,TRBD1,TRBJ2-7,NA,TRBV29-1
TGTGCCAGCAGCCATCGGGGGAGAGGGGCAACTAATGAAAAACTGTTTTTT,CASSHRGRGATNEKLFF,NA,TRBJ1-4,NA,TRBV7-2
TGCAGCGTTGCCGGGACTCCCTCCTACGAGCAGTACTTC,CSVAGTPSYEQYF,NA,TRBJ2-7,NA,TRBV29-1
TGTGCCAGCAGTATTTCGAGGGATGGAAAAGCTTTCTTT,CASSISRDGKAFF,NA,TRBJ1-1,NA,TRBV5-8
TGCGCCAGCGGATTCGACAGGGGAGGCTATGGCTACACCTTC,CASGFDRGGYGYTF,TRBD1,TRBJ1-2,NA,TRBV5-1
TGTGCTAGCAGCTTAGGGGCAGAAGAGACCCAGTACTTC,CASSLGAEETQYF,NA,TRBJ2-5,few,TRBV7-7
TGTGCCAGCAGTGCGGGACAGGCAAATAATTCACCCCTCCACTTT,CASSAGQANNSPLHF,TRBD1,TRBJ1-6,NA,TRBV2
TGTGCCAGCAGCTTTTGGACAGGGCCAGGGAACACTGAAGCTTTCTTT,CASSFWTGPGNTEAFF,TRBD1,TRBJ1-1,NA,TRBV7-8
TGTGCCAGCAGCGACCGGGGGACCAACACTGAAGCTTTCTTT,CASSDRGTNTEAFF,NA,TRBJ1-1,NA,TRBV5-4
TGTGCCAGCAGTAGCCCGCCTGGCTACACCTTC,CASSSPPGYTF,NA,TRBJ1-2,NA,TRBV6-2/TRBV6-3
TGTGCCAGCAGTGACCGGACAGGGACCTACGAGCAGTACTTC,CASSDRTGTYEQYF,TRBD1,TRBJ2-7,once,TRBV5-6
TGTGCCAGCAGCGGACAGTACAATGAGCAGTTCTTC,CASSGQYNEQFF,NA,TRBJ2-1,NA,TRBV5-4
TGCGCCAGCAGCCAAGGACAGGGTTCTGGAAACACCATATATTTT,CASSQGQGSGNTIYF,TRBD1,TRBJ1-3,NA,TRBV5-1
TGTGCCAGCAGCTTAGACATTGGGGGCGTTGGGACTGAGCAGTTCTTC,CASSLDIGGVGTEQFF,NA,TRBJ2-1,NA,TRBV7-9
TGTGCCTCATTCTCTCCGGGACAGGAATCCTACGAGCAGTACTTC,CASFSPGQESYEQYF,TRBD1,TRBJ2-7,NA,TRBV10-3
TGTGCCAGCAGCTTGGACGGTCAGGGTGTAGGTAATTCACCCCTCCACTTT,CASSLDGQGVGNSPLHF,NA,TRBJ1-6,NA,TRBV5-5
TGTGCCAGTACGCCGCTGAGCGGGAACACTGAAGCTTTCTTT,CASTPLSGNTEAFF,NA,TRBJ1-1,NA,TRBV19
TGTGCCAGCAGGGGGACAGGGAACACTGAAGCTTTCTTT,CASRGTGNTEAFF,TRBD1,TRBJ1-1,NA,TRBV27
TGTGCCAGCAGCTTCGGACAGTCAGTGAATGGCTACACCTTC,CASSFGQSVNGYTF,NA,TRBJ1-2,NA,TRBV7-2
TGTGCCAGCAGCCCGACGGGGGTCCAAGAGAACTATGGCTACACCTTC,CASSPTGVQENYGYTF,NA,TRBJ1-2,NA,TRBV5-4
TGTGCCAGCAGCTTAGGGCAGGGGGCTTACAATCAGCCCCAGCATTTT,CASSLGQGAYNQPQHF,TRBD1,TRBJ1-5,NA,TRBV11-2